This entry features one T cell receptor (beta chain) sequence. This entry comes from a study of cytotoxic CD8 clonotypes in ibrutinib-treated CLL. Study in general: Samples yielded averages of hundreds of thousands of productive templates and about 89,000 productive rearrangements.

CDR3 length: 16 amino acids. Looked up from germline, CDR1 is SEHNR and CDR2 is FQNEAQ (reference sequence). V was trimmed by 7 bases and J by 0 bases, leaving 15 bases between them. Deep sequencing aimed at 1 in 200,000 to 1 in 1 million T cells' resolution. TCRdb's copy holds only in-frame clones and misses some; the assay was immunoSEQ multiplex PCR. The sample records some 120,000 clones, roughly 57% being singletons. This chain uses TRBV7-9 with TRBJ2-2; D is possibly TRBD1 or TRBD2 (6 bases each). The sequencing used PBMCs, collected after 24 months of ibrutinib treatment. The sequence was collected from a human donor with chronic lymphocytic leukemia. CDR3 sequence: CASIRGQGPNTGELFF. The CDR3 DNA follows: TGTGCCAGCATCCGGGGGCAGGGACCGAACACCGGGGAGCTGTTTTTT.